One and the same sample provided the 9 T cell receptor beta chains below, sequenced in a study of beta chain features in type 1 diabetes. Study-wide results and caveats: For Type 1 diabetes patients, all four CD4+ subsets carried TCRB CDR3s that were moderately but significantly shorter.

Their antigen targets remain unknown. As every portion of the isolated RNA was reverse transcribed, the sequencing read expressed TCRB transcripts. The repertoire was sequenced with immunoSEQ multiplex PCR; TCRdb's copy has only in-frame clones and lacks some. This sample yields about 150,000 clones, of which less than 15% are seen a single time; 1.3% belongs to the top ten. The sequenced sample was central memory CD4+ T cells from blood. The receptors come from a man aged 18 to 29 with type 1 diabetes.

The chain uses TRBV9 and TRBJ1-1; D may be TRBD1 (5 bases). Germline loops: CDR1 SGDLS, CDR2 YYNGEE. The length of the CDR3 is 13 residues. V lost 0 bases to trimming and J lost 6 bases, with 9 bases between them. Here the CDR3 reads CASSVAGVAEAFF. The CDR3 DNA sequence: TGTGCCAGCAGCGTAGCGGGGGTTGCTGAAGCTTTCTTT. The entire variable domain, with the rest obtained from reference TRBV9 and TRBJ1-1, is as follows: DSGVTQTPKHLITATGQRVTLRCSPRSGDLSVYWYQQSLDQGLQFLIQYYNGEERAKGNILERFSAQQFPDLHSELNLSSLELGDSALYFCASSVAGVAEAFFGQGTRLTVV.

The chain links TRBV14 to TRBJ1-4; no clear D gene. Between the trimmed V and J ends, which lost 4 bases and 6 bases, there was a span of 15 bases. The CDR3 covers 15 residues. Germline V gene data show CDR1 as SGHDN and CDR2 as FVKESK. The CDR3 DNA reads TGTGCCAGCAGCCTTCTCTGGGGAGGAGATGAAAAACTGTTTTTT. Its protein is CASSLLWGGDEKLFF. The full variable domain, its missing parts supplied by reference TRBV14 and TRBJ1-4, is EAGVTQFPSHSVIEKGQTVTLRCDPISGHDNLYWYRRVMGKEIKFLLHFVKESKQDESGMPNNRFLAERTGGTYSTLKVQPAELEDSGVYFCASSLLWGGDEKLFFGSGTQLSVL.

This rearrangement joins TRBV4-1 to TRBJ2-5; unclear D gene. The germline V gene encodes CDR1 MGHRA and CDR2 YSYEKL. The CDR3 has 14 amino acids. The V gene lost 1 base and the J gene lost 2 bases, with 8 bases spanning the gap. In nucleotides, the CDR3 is TGCGCCAGCAGCCAAGTCGGGCCTCAAGAGACCCAGTACTTC. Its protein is CASSQVGPQETQYF.

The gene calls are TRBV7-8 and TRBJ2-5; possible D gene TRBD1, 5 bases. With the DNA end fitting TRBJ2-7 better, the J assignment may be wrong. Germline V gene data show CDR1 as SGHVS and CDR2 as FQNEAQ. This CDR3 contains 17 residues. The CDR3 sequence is CASSLVPFGKGTYEQYF. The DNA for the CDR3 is TGTGCCAGCAGCTTAGTCCCCTTCGGTAAGGGGACCTACGAGCAGTACTTC.

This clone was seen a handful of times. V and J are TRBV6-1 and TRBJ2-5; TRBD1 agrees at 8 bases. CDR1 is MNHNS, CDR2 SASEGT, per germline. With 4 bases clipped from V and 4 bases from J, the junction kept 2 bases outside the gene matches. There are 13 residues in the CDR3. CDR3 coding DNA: TGTGCCAGCAGTGGGGACAGGCGAGAGACCCAGTACTTC. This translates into CASSGDRRETQYF.

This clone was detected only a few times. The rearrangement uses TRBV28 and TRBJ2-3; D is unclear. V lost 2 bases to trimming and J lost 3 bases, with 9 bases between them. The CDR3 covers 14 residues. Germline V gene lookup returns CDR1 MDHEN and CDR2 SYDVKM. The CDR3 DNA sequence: TGTGCCAGCAGTTTAATCATAACTACAGATACGCAGTATTTT. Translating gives CASSLIITTDTQYF.

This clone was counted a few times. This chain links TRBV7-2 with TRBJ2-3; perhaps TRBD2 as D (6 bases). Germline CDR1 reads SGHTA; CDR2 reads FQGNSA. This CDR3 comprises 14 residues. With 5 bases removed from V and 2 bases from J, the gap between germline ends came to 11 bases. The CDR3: CASSQAGITDTQYF. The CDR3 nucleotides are TGTGCCAGCAGCCAAGCGGGCATCACAGATACGCAGTATTTT. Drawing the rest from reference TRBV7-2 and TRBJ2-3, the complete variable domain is GAGVSQSPSNKVTEKGKDVELRCDPISGHTALYWYRQSLGQGLEFLIYFQGNSAPDKSGLPSDRFSAERTGGSVSTLTIQRTQQEDSAVYLCASSQAGITDTQYFGPGTRLTVL.

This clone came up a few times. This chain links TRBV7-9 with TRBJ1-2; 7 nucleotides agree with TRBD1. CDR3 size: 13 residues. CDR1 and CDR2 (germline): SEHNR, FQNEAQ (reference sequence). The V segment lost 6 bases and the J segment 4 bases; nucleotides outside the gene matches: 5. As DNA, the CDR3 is TGTGCCAGCAGTTCCCAGGGGGTCTATGGCTACACCTTC. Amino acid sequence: CASSSQGVYGYTF.

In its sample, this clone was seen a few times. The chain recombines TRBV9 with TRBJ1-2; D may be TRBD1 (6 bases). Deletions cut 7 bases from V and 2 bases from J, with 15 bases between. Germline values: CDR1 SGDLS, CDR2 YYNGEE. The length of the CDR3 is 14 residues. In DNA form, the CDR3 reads TGTGCCAGCCAGCGTGGGCAGGGGAACTATGGCTACACCTTC. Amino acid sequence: CASQRGQGNYGYTF. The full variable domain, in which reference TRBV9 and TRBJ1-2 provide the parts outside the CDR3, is DSGVTQTPKHLITATGQRVTLRCSPRSGDLSVYWYQQSLDQGLQFLIQYYNGEERAKGNILERFSAQQFPDLHSELNLSSLELGDSALYFCASQRGQGNYGYTFGSGTRLTVV.